The 2 T cell receptor beta chains listed next were all sequenced from one sample in a study of blood T cell repertoires in COVID-19. Generated by immunoSEQ multiplex PCR, the TCRdb table keeps only in-frame clones and is missing some. The sample includes about 160,000 clones, around 85% of them seen just once. Material: peripheral blood. The receptor source for this set is a man in his 70s with acute or convalescent COVID-19.

The genes are TRBV9 and TRBJ2-7, with TRBD1 matching 8 bases. The ends lost 4 bases at V and 8 bases at J; junction bases unmatched: 11. The CDR3 contains 14 residues. CDR1 SGDLS and CDR2 YYNGEE come from the germline V gene. CDR3 nucleotides: TGTGCCAGCAGCTCAGCCGGGACAGGTGATAAGCAGTACTTC. This translates into CASSSAGTGDKQYF.

The V and J genes are TRBV5-8 and TRBJ1-2; D is unclear. Germline CDR1 and CDR2: SGHTS and YDEGEE. CDR3 length: 15 amino acids. Trimming removed 7 bases from V and 1 base from J, with 17 bases in between. CDR3 coding DNA: TGTGCCAGCCATGTTCGGGAGGTCCTTAACTATGGCTACACCTTC. Protein: CASHVREVLNYGYTF.